This TCR beta chain was found in a study of shared clonotypes between healthy human individuals. Here immunoSEQ multiplex PCR was the method, and the copy in TCRdb shows in-frame clones only, minus some. The sample holds roughly 2 million clones, 85% to 95% seen once. On this clone: The sample contains more than one DNA sequence encoding this CDR3.

Terminally differentiated effector memory CD45RA+ cells were excluded from the naive CD8 cells, which were CD45RO-negative and positively selected for CCR7. Trimming removed 4 bases from V and 1 base from J, with 7 bases in between. This CDR3 has 13 amino acids. Germline V CDR1 and CDR2: SGHDN, FVKESK. The chain uses TRBV14 and TRBJ1-1, with a possible D match to TRBD1 (5 bases). The TCR sequence derives from a man younger than 35 in good health. The material sequenced was naive CD8+ T cells sorted from blood. The CDR3 loop reads CASSLGRNTEAFF. The CDR3 DNA reads as TGTGCCAGCAGCCTGGGACGGAACACTGAAGCTTTCTTT.